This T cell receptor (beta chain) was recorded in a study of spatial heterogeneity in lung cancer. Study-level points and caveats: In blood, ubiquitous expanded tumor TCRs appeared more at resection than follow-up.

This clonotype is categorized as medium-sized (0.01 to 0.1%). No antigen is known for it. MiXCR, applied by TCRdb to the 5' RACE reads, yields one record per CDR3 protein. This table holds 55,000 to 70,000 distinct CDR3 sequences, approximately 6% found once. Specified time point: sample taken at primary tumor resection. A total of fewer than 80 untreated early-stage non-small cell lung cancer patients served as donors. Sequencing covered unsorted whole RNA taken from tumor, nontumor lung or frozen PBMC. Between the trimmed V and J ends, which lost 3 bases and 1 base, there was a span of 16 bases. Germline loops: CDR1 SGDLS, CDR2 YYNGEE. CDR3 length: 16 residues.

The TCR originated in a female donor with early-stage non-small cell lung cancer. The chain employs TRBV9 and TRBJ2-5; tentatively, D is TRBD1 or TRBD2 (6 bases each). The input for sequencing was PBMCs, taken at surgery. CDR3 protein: CASSAGGAGVQETQYF. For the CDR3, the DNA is TGTGCCAGCAGCGCCGGAGGGGCAGGGGTCCAAGAGACCCAGTACTTC.